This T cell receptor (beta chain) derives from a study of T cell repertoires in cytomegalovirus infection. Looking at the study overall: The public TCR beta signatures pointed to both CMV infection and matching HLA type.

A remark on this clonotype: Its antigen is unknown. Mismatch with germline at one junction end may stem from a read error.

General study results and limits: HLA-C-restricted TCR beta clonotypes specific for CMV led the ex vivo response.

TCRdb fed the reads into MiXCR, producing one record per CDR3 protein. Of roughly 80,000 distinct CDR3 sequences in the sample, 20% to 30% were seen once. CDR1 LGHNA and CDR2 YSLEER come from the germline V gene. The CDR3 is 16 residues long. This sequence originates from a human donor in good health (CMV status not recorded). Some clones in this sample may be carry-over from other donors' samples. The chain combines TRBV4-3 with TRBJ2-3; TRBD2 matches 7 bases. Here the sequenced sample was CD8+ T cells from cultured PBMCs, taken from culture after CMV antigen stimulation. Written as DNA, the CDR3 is TGCGCCAGCAGCCAAGATGCTAGCGGTAGCACAGATACGCTGTATTTT. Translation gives CASSQDASGSTDTLYF.